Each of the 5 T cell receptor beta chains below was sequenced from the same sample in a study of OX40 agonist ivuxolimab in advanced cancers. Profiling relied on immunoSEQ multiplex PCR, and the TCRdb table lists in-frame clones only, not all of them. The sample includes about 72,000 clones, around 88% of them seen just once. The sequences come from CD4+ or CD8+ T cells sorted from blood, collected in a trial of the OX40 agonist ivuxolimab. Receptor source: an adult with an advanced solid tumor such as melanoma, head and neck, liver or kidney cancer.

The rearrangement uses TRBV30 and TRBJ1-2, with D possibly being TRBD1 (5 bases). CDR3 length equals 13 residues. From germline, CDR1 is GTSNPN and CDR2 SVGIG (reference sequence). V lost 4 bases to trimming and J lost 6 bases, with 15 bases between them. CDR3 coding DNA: TGTGCCTGGACCGGGACTCTTAGTCATGGCTACACCTTC. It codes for CAWTGTLSHGYTF.

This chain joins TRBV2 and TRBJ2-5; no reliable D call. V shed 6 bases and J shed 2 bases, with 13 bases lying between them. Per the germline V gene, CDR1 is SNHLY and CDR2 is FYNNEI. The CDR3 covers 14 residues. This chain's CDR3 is CASRNGVGQETQYF. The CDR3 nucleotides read TGTGCCAGCAGGAACGGAGTCGGACAAGAGACCCAGTACTTC.

CDR3 amino acids: CASSYSRGLPGNTIYF. CDR3 in DNA: TGTGCCAGCAGTTACTCACGGGGTTTACCTGGAAACACCATATATTTT. The chain combines TRBV6-5 with TRBJ1-3; no clear D. This CDR3 spans 16 amino acids. V dropped 0 bases and J dropped 2 bases, with 11 bases sitting between them. Germline V gene sequence: CDR1 MNHEY, CDR2 SVGAGI.

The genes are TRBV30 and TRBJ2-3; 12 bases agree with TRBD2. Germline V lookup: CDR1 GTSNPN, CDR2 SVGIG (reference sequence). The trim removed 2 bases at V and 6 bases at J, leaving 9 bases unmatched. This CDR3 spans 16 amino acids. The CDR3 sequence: CAWSTGTSGPGDTQYF. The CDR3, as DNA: TGTGCCTGGAGTACCGGGACTAGCGGGCCGGGGGATACGCAGTATTTT.

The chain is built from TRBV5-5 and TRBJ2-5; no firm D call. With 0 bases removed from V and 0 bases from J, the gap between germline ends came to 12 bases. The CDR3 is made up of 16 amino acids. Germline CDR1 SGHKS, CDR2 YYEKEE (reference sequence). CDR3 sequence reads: CASSLEAASYQETQYF. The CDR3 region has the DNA TGTGCCAGCAGCTTGGAGGCAGCTTCGTACCAAGAGACCCAGTACTTC.